Each of the 24 T cell receptor beta chains below was sequenced from the same sample in a study of beta chain features in type 1 diabetes. Antigens for these TCRs are unknown. Expressed TCRB transcripts were sequenced after all isolated RNA was converted to cDNA. Measured with immunoSEQ multiplex PCR; TCRdb has only the in-frame clones, and not every one. Here the sample spans about 650,000 clones, roughly 12% being singletons. General study results and limits: In every one of the four CD4+ subsets, TCRB CDR3s were moderately but significantly shorter in Type 1 diabetes patients.

The sample taken for sequencing was naive CD4+ T cells from blood. Every receptor here comes from a man younger than 45 with type 1 diabetes.

V gene TRBV9 combines with J gene TRBJ1-1, with a tentative D call TRBD1 (5 bases). This CDR3 contains 14 residues. The germline gives CDR1 SGDLS, CDR2 YYNGEE. V lost 4 bases and J lost 11, with 21 bases in between. Written as DNA, the CDR3 is TGTGCCAGCAGCCCCATTGAGAGGGGTTTGTCGGCTTTCTTT. Protein sequence: CASSPIERGLSAFF.

There are a few counts of this clone. The chain combines TRBV2 with TRBJ2-1; D is uncertain. CDR3 length: 11 residues. With 7 bases removed from V and 4 bases from J, the gap between germline ends came to 5 bases. The germline gives CDR1 SNHLY, CDR2 FYNNEI. DNA for the CDR3: TGTGCCAGCAAAATTTACAATGAGCAGTTCTTC. The encoded protein is CASKIYNEQFF.

The sample holds a few counts of this clone. The CDR3 DNA reads as TGCAGCGTTTTACTGCCCGGCTACGAGCAGTACTTC. Translation: CSVLLPGYEQYF. The chain recombines TRBV29-1 with TRBJ2-7; no reliable D call. V lost 5 bases to trimming and J lost 3 bases, with 11 bases between them. CDR1 and CDR2 from the germline V gene are SQVTM and ANQGSEA. The CDR3 has 12 amino acids.

V and J are TRBV11-2 and TRBJ1-2, with D hard to call. Trimming stripped 0 bases from V and 6 bases from J, with 14 bases between. The CDR3 extends over 15 amino acids. The germline gives CDR1 SGHAT, CDR2 FQNNGV. DNA of the CDR3: TGTGCCAGCAGCTTAGACGGGTCCGCCTTACATGGCTACACCTTC. It yields the protein CASSLDGSALHGYTF. Combining the CDR3 with reference TRBV11-2 and TRBJ1-2 gives the whole variable domain EAGVAQSPRYKIIEKRQSVAFWCNPISGHATLYWYQQILGQGPKLLIQFQNNGVVDDSQLPKDRFSAERLKGVDSTLKIQPAKLEDSAVYLCASSLDGSALHGYTFGSGTRLTVV.

The chain joins TRBV27 to TRBJ1-5; 8 bases are shared with TRBD1. CDR3 length equals 14 residues. Germline CDR1 MNHEY, CDR2 SMNVEV (reference sequence). J lost 6 bases, V lost 6 bases, and 7 bases had no gene match. The CDR3 loop is CASRDRVMSQPQHF. The DNA of the CDR3 is TGTGCCAGCAGGGACAGGGTAATGAGTCAGCCCCAGCATTTT.

The rearrangement joins TRBV2 to TRBJ1-3; D unresolved. The CDR3 has 12 residues. Germline V gives CDR1 SNHLY, CDR2 FYNNEI. Deletions cut 8 bases from V and 0 bases from J, with 5 bases between. The CDR3 reads CASGGSGNTIYF. The DNA for the CDR3 is TGTGCCAGCGGCGGCTCTGGAAACACCATATATTTT.

Worth noting for this clone: The sample carries other DNA sequences with the same CDR3. This chain joins TRBV30 and TRBJ1-3; D is unresolved. The V gene lost 1 base and the J gene lost 4 bases, with 2 bases spanning the gap. CDR1 and CDR2 from the germline V gene are GTSNPN and SVGIG (reference sequence). The CDR3 extends over 11 amino acids. CDR3: CAWSGGNTIYF. The CDR3, as DNA: TGTGCCTGGAGTGGAGGAAACACCATATATTTT.

The chain combines TRBV4-3 with TRBJ1-4; possibly TRBD1 for D (6 bases). The germline CDR1 and CDR2 sequences are LGHNA and YSLEER. With 3 bases removed from V and 4 bases from J, the gap between germline ends came to 15 bases. The CDR3 loop spans 16 amino acids. CDR3 nucleotide sequence: TGCGCCAGCAGCCATTCAACAGGGAGGGGTAATGAAAAACTGTTTTTT. It specifies CASSHSTGRGNEKLFF.

J is TRBJ2-5 and V is TRBV5-4, with TRBD2 matching 13 bases. Germline V gives CDR1 SGHNT, CDR2 YYREEE (reference sequence). V lost 6 bases to trimming and J lost 1 base; unmatched junction nucleotides: 3. The CDR3 length is 15 residues. CDR3 nucleotide sequence: TGTGCCAGCACCAGGACTAGCGGGGGCCAAGAGACCCAGTACTTC. It is translated as CASTRTSGGQETQYF.

This clone was counted between two and nine times. The chain combines TRBV7-2 with TRBJ2-7; possibly TRBD2 for D (5 bases). The CDR3 length is 16 residues. Germline CDR1 is SGHTA and CDR2 is FQGNSA. V lost 0 bases and J lost 0, with 12 bases in between. The CDR3 nucleotides are TGTGCCAGCAGCTTAGCAGCGGCAGGAAACTCCTACGAGCAGTACTTC. It specifies CASSLAAAGNSYEQYF.

This clone has a handful of counts. The CDR3 loop reads CASSLGASGVGELFF. The CDR3 nucleotides read TGTGCCAGCAGTTTAGGGGCCTCCGGGGTCGGGGAGCTGTTTTTT. The J gene is TRBJ2-2, the V gene TRBV28; D possibly uses TRBD1 or TRBD2 (5 bases each). This CDR3 has 15 amino acids. V was cut by 2 bases and J by 7 bases, with 14 bases left in between. Germline values: CDR1 MDHEN, CDR2 SYDVKM.

This clone was detected a few times. The gene calls are TRBV5-1 and TRBJ1-1; D is uncertain. The V end lost 0 bases, the J end lost 2 bases, and 8 bases lay between the germline ends. Germline V CDR1 and CDR2: SGHRS, YFSETQ. This CDR3 spans 14 amino acids. The CDR3 DNA sequence: TGCGCCAGCAGCTTGGGGCAGTACAACACTGAAGCTTTCTTT. Amino acids: CASSLGQYNTEAFF.

The chain uses TRBV29-1 and TRBJ1-2; perhaps TRBD1 as D (5 bases). The CDR3 loop spans 14 amino acids. Trimming removed 1 base from V and 3 bases from J, with 12 bases in between. Germline assignment: CDR1 SQVTM and CDR2 ANQGSEA. Written as DNA, the CDR3 is TGCAGCGTTGAAGTACAGGTTACCCACTATGGCTACACCTTC. Protein: CSVEVQVTHYGYTF.

The chain carries TRBV25-1 and TRBJ2-7; the match to TRBD2 covers 7 bases. With 2 bases clipped from V and 0 bases from J, the junction kept 4 bases outside the gene matches. The CDR3 contains 15 residues. Germline V CDR1 and CDR2: MGHDK, SYGVNS. DNA of the CDR3: TGTGCCAGCAGTGAACTACTAGCGCACTCCTACGAGCAGTACTTC. This codes for CASSELLAHSYEQYF.

This sequence joins TRBV2 and TRBJ1-1; D unclear. V lost 1 base and J 14 bases, leaving 20 bases between the germline ends. The CDR3 spans 14 residues. Germline values: CDR1 SNHLY, CDR2 FYNNEI. In DNA, the CDR3 is TGTGCCAGCAGTGAAGGGGCAGGACCGGGATATGGATTCTTT. It is translated as CASSEGAGPGYGFF. Filled out from reference TRBV2 and TRBJ1-1, the complete variable domain reads EPEVTQTPSHQVTQMGQEVILRCVPISNHLYFYWYRQILGQKVEFLVSFYNNEISEKSEIFDDQFSVERPDGSNFTLKIRSTKLEDSAMYFCASSEGAGPGYGFFGQGTRLTVV.

The rearrangement uses TRBV7-9 and TRBJ1-1; D unresolved. The V gene's germline CDR1 is SEHNR and CDR2 FQNEAQ (reference sequence). CDR3 length equals 13 residues. V gave up 5 bases and J gave up 3 bases, with 10 bases separating them. The CDR3 region is CASSPTLYTEAFF. CDR3 DNA: TGTGCCAGCAGCCCGACCCTTTACACTGAAGCTTTCTTT. The variable domain in full, with the rest retrieved from reference TRBV7-9 and TRBJ1-1, is DTGVSQNPRHKITKRGQNVTFRCDPISEHNRLYWYRQTLGQGPEFLTYFQNEAQLEKSRLLSDRFSAERPKGSFSTLEIQRTEQGDSAMYLCASSPTLYTEAFFGQGTRLTVV.

This clone was detected a few times. The chain carries TRBV6-1 and TRBJ1-1, with D possibly being TRBD1 (6 bases). Germline CDR1 MNHNS, CDR2 SASEGT. The CDR3 is made up of 13 amino acids. The ends were cut back, 6 bases at V and 1 base at J, with 9 bases in the middle. The CDR3 loop reads CASRTGANTEAFF. In DNA, the CDR3 is TGTGCCAGCAGGACAGGTGCGAACACTGAAGCTTTCTTT.

The rearrangement links TRBV6-1 to TRBJ2-7; D remains ambiguous. This CDR3 is 16 amino acids long. Trimming stripped 1 base from V and 4 bases from J, with 17 bases between. Looked up from germline, CDR1 is MNHNS and CDR2 is SASEGT. The CDR3 loop is CASSEGRAWNMYEQYF. The CDR3 bases are TGTGCCAGCAGTGAAGGTAGAGCCTGGAATATGTACGAGCAGTACTTC.

This clone was seen a few times. CDR3 loop: CASRIQGAREQYF. The CDR3, as DNA: TGTGCCAGCAGAATACAGGGGGCGCGGGAGCAGTACTTC. The chain combines TRBV27 with TRBJ2-7, with 9 nucleotides matching TRBD1. Germline CDR1 is MNHEY and CDR2 is SMNVEV (reference sequence). The CDR3 totals 13 residues. V shed 6 bases and J 7 bases; nucleotides not matched to a gene: 7.

Many counts were recorded for this clone. This chain uses TRBV28 with TRBJ2-3; perhaps TRBD1 as D (5 bases). From germline, CDR1 is MDHEN and CDR2 SYDVKM. V dropped 7 bases and J dropped 0 bases, with 14 bases sitting between them. The CDR3 sequence is 15 residues long. The CDR3 sequence is CASTPWGSSTDTQYF. The DNA for the CDR3 is TGTGCCAGCACCCCATGGGGCTCTAGCACAGATACGCAGTATTTT. The full variable domain, its missing parts supplied by reference TRBV28 and TRBJ2-3, is DVKVTQSSRYLVKRTGEKVFLECVQDMDHENMFWYRQDPGLGLRLIYFSYDVKMKEKGDIPEGYSVSREKKERFSLILESASTNQTSMYLCASTPWGSSTDTQYFGPGTRLTVL.

This clone was recorded at least ten times. The rearrangement joins TRBV13 to TRBJ2-7; D is undetermined. CDR3 length equals 13 residues. In germline, CDR1 is PRHDT, CDR2 FYEKMQ (reference sequence). The V end lost 5 bases, the J end lost 0 bases, and 8 bases lay between the germline ends. In DNA form, the CDR3 reads TGTGCCAGCAGCCTCCGGCCCTCCTACGAGCAGTACTTC. Translation gives CASSLRPSYEQYF.

The chain is built from TRBV2 and TRBJ1-2; TRBD1 might be the D (6 bases). The germline gives CDR1 SNHLY, CDR2 FYNNEI. There are 15 residues in the CDR3. The V and J ends lost 3 bases and 3 bases respectively, with 14 bases between them. In nucleotides, the CDR3 is TGTGCCAGCAGTGATGTGGGGGCGAAGGACTATGGCTACACCTTC. This gives the protein CASSDVGAKDYGYTF.

The chain combines TRBV5-6 with TRBJ2-7; 8 positions agree with TRBD1. In germline, CDR1 is SGHDT, CDR2 YYEEEE. The CDR3 sequence is 13 residues long. J gave up 12 bases and V 3 bases, and 11 bases lay outside the gene matches. CDR3 loop: CASSSMDREGRYF. The CDR3 region has the DNA TGTGCCAGCAGCTCCATGGACAGGGAAGGGCGGTACTTC.

There are a few counts of this clone. The chain carries TRBV4-3 and TRBJ1-2, with D possibly TRBD1 on 5 matching bases. Germline CDR1 reads LGHNA; CDR2 reads YSLEER. This CDR3 has 16 amino acids. V was cut by 0 bases and J by 2 bases, with 13 bases left in between. CDR3 DNA sequence: TGCGCCAGCAGCCAAGATCTGAAGCAGGGAAACTATGGCTACACCTTC. Translation gives CASSQDLKQGNYGYTF.